The T cell receptor beta chain described here comes from a study of shared clonotypes between healthy human individuals. Study-level background: The plates for each donor numbered three CD4 naive, three CD4 memory, two CD8 naive and one CD8 memory.

It was across several immunoSEQ plates that each subset's genomic DNA was evenly split. Measured with immunoSEQ multiplex PCR; TCRdb has only the in-frame clones, and not every one. The sample lists 2 million to 2.5 million clones, approximately 94% occurring once. This TCR came from a man between 18 and 35 years old in good health. The sequenced sample was naive CD4+ T cells sorted from blood. The subset here: CD45RA+ positively selected.

The CDR3 region is CAISESAASSYEQYF. The CDR3 coding sequence is TGTGCCATCAGTGAGTCGGCGGCGAGCTCCTACGAGCAGTACTTC. The gene calls are TRBV10-3 and TRBJ2-7; D is uncertain. CDR1 is ENHRY, CDR2 SYGVKD, per germline. There are 15 residues in the CDR3. Trimming took 0 bases from V and 0 from J, leaving 9 bases between them.